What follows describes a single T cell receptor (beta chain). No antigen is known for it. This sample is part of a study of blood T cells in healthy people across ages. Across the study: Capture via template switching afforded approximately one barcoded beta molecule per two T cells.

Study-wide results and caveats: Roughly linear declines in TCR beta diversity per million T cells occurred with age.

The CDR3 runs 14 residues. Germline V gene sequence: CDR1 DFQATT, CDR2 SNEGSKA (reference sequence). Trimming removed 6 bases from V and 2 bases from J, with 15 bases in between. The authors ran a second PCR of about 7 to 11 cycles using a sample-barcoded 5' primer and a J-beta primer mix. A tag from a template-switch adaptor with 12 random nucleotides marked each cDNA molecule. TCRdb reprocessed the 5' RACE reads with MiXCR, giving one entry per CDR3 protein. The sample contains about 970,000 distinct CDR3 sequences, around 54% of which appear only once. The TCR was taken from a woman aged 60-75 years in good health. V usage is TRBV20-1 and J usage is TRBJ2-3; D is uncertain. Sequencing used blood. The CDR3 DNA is TGCAGTGCCGACCCAGGTTTTTTCACAGATACGCAGTATTTT. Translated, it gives CSADPGFFTDTQYF.